These 26 T cell receptor beta chains came from one sample sequenced in a study of early T cells in non-severe SARS-CoV-2 infection (dated by TCRdb to the early 2020s). Libraries came from 5' RACE. Sequencing used a NextSeq 500. In-frame beta chains were kept once TCRdb had trimmed the public reads at Q25 with fastp and called clones with MiXCR. Duplicate CDR3 protein sequences are folded into a single record with the most common DNA and genes. This sample lists tens of thousands of distinct CDR3 sequences; 10% to 15% were detected once. The top ten hold approximately 4.9% of the sample. Specimen: whole blood. These receptors came from an adult who was a healthcare worker with PCR-confirmed SARS-CoV-2 infection or an uninfected control (not recorded which).

This clonotype was found many times. This sequence joins TRBV12-3 or TRBV12-4 and TRBJ2-5; 8 nucleotides match TRBD2. The CDR3 has 14 amino acids. The V gene end was trimmed by 6 bases and the J gene end by 3 bases; junction bases not matched to a gene: 6. CDR3 in amino acids: CASSRGGREETQYF. The CDR3 nucleotides read TGTGCCAGCAGCCGGGGGGGAAGGGAAGAGACCCAGTACTTC.

This clonotype occurred a few times. This chain connects TRBV3-2 to TRBJ2-7; the D segment call TRBD2 is taken from the table without a DNA check. TRBV3-2 constitutes a pseudogene. The CDR3 runs to 15 residues. CDR3: CASSQQLAGVYEQYF. The CDR3 coding sequence is TGTGCCAGCAGCCAGCAACTAGCGGGGGTTTACGAGCAGTACTTC.

J is TRBJ1-2 and V is TRBV5-1; TRBD1 might be the D (5 bases). The CDR3 runs to 14 residues. Germline values: CDR1 SGHRS, CDR2 YFSETQ. V was trimmed by 4 bases and J by 7 bases, leaving 17 bases between them. The CDR3 spells CASSRRDPSGGYTF. The CDR3 nucleotides read TGCGCCAGCAGCAGGCGGGACCCCAGCGGTGGCTACACCTTC. The full variable domain, rest sourced from reference TRBV5-1 and TRBJ1-2, is KAGVTQTPRYLIKTRGQQVTLSCSPISGHRSVSWYQQTPGQGLQFLFEYFSETQRNKGNFPGRFSGRQFSNSRSEMNVSTLELGDSALYLCASSRRDPSGGYTFGSGTRLTVV.

The table lists this clonotype with a few counts. The genes are TRBV6-1 and TRBJ2-3; TRBD1 aligns across 9 bases. The CDR3 consists of 15 residues. Looked up from germline, CDR1 is MNHNS and CDR2 is SASEGT. V lost 2 bases and J lost 8; bases outside the gene matches: 8. DNA of the CDR3: TGTGCCAGCAGTGAACAGGGACAGGGTTTGGGTACGCAGTATTTT. Amino acid sequence: CASSEQGQGLGTQYF.

This clonotype was seen many times. The CDR3 protein is CAISEGTSYNEQFF. The CDR3 DNA reads as TGTGCCATCAGTGAGGGAACCTCCTACAATGAGCAGTTCTTC. V and J are TRBV10-3 and TRBJ2-1, with D uncertain. The germline CDR1 and CDR2 sequences are ENHRY and SYGVKD. The CDR3 extends over 14 amino acids. V was trimmed by 2 bases and J by 0 bases, leaving 5 bases between them.

This chain uses TRBV5-4 with TRBJ2-5; TRBD1 agrees at 7 bases. This CDR3 has 14 residues. With 1 base clipped from V and 5 bases from J, the junction kept 5 bases outside the gene matches. From germline, CDR1 is SGHNT and CDR2 YYREEE (reference sequence). The CDR3 sequence: CASSLSGGRETQYF. DNA of the CDR3: TGTGCCAGCAGCTTGTCAGGGGGTCGGGAGACCCAGTACTTC. The variable domain in full, completed from reference TRBV5-4 and TRBJ2-5, reads ETGVTQSPTHLIKTRGQQVTLRCSSQSGHNTVSWYQQALGQGPQFIFQYYREEENGRGNFPPRFSGLQFPNYSSELNVNALELDDSALYLCASSLSGGRETQYFGPGTRLLVL.

This clonotype occurred many times. The V call is TRBV15, the J call TRBJ2-3, with 9 bases fitting TRBD2. Germline V gene lookup returns CDR1 LNHNV and CDR2 YYDKDF (reference sequence). The CDR3 totals 15 residues. V gave up 1 base and J gave up 6 bases; unmatched junction bases: 5. The CDR3 reads CATSRAGTSRDTQYF. The DNA for the CDR3 is TGTGCCACCAGCAGAGCCGGGACTAGCAGGGATACGCAGTATTTT.

This clonotype has at least ten counts. The rearrangement joins TRBV9 to TRBJ2-1, with 7 bases fitting TRBD2. The V segment lost 0 bases and the J segment 1 base; nucleotides outside the gene matches: 1. CDR1 is SGDLS, CDR2 YYNGEE, per germline. The length of the CDR3 is 15 residues. CDR3 in amino acids: CASSVAGGSYNEQFF. The CDR3 DNA reads TGTGCCAGCAGCGTAGCGGGGGGTTCCTACAATGAGCAGTTCTTC.

This clonotype was seen many times. The chain recombines TRBV6-5 with TRBJ2-3; perhaps TRBD2 as D (6 bases). The germline gives CDR1 MNHEY, CDR2 SVGAGI. The length of the CDR3 is 16 residues. The ends were cut back, 0 bases at V and 4 bases at J, with 14 bases in the middle. The DNA for the CDR3 is TGTGCCAGCAGTTACTCGGGGTACGGGAGCCCAGATACGCAGTATTTT. This gives the protein CASSYSGYGSPDTQYF.

This clonotype occurred many times. V gene TRBV21-1 combines with J gene TRBJ1-4; the D segment call TRBD1 is taken from the table without a DNA check. TRBV21-1 represents a pseudogene. The CDR3 runs 14 residues. Here the CDR3 reads CASSRAIRGEKLFF. In nucleotides, the CDR3 is TGTGCCAGCAGCAGGGCTATAAGGGGTGAAAAACTGTTTTTT.

The chain links TRBV29-1 to TRBJ2-1; possible D gene TRBD2, 6 bases. In germline, CDR1 is SQVTM, CDR2 ANQGSEA. V lost 4 bases and J 8 bases, leaving 12 bases between the germline ends. The CDR3 spans 12 residues. CDR3 sequence: CSVGVSGYEQFF. DNA of the CDR3: TGCAGCGTTGGGGTTAGCGGTTATGAGCAGTTCTTC.

Only a few counts were recorded for this clonotype. V gene TRBV2 combines with J gene TRBJ1-2; TRBD1 agrees at 7 bases. The junction had 13 bases not matched to a gene; V was cut back by 5 bases and J by 7 bases. CDR3 length: 15 amino acids. Germline V gene sequence: CDR1 SNHLY, CDR2 FYNNEI. In DNA, the CDR3 is TGTGCCAGCAGTTCGTTATCGACAGGGAGACGTGGCTACACCTTC. Translating gives CASSSLSTGRRGYTF.

The rearrangement links TRBV6-5 to TRBJ1-6; D is undetermined. The germline V gene has CDR1 MNHEY and CDR2 SVGAGI. V lost 0 bases to trimming and J lost 0 bases, with 3 bases between them. This CDR3 region has 15 residues. The CDR3 DNA reads as TGTGCCAGCAGTTACTCGGGCTCCTATAATTCACCCCTCCACTTT. Translation: CASSYSGSYNSPLHF.

This clonotype was seen at least ten times. The V and J genes are TRBV3-1 and TRBJ2-7; TRBD1 aligns across 11 bases. CDR1 and CDR2 (germline): LGHDT, YNNKEL (reference sequence). With 0 bases clipped from V and 5 bases from J, the junction kept 3 bases outside the gene matches. The CDR3 extends over 15 amino acids. Here the CDR3 reads CASSQEGQGGHEQYF. DNA of the CDR3: TGTGCCAGCAGCCAAGAGGGACAGGGGGGCCACGAGCAGTACTTC.

This clonotype was seen at least ten times. The gene calls are TRBV7-9 and TRBJ2-5; no clear D gene. Deletions cut 5 bases from V and 4 bases from J, with 14 bases between. Germline V lookup: CDR1 SEHNR, CDR2 FQNEAQ (reference sequence). This CDR3 is 14 amino acids long. The CDR3 is CASSQTQVGETQYF. As DNA, the CDR3 is TGTGCCAGCAGCCAAACCCAAGTAGGAGAGACCCAGTACTTC.

This clonotype was counted a few times. This chain connects TRBV2 to TRBJ2-7, with D possibly matching TRBD2 (6 bases). Trimming cost V 3 bases and J 4 bases, with 7 bases left between them. Germline-derived CDR1 and CDR2 are SNHLY and FYNNEI. There are 12 residues in the CDR3. The CDR3 loop is CASSDGGYEQYF. CDR3 sequence (DNA): TGTGCCAGCAGTGATGGGGGGTACGAGCAGTACTTC.

This clonotype was found a few times. The J gene is TRBJ2-3, the V gene TRBV6-4; D unclear. In germline, CDR1 is MRHNA, CDR2 SNTAGT. The CDR3 sequence is 14 residues long. Trimming left V 2 bases short and J 4 bases short, with 10 bases between. CDR3 residues: CASSDGEGSDTQYF. In nucleotides, the CDR3 is TGTGCCAGCAGTGACGGGGAAGGATCAGATACGCAGTATTTT.

This clonotype has more than one count but fewer than ten. The chain carries TRBV19 and TRBJ2-5, with 9 bases matching TRBD2. This CDR3 is built from 14 residues. Germline lookup yields CDR1 LNHDA and CDR2 SQIVND (reference sequence). V lost 6 bases and J lost 3; bases outside the gene matches: 5. CDR3 residues: CASRAGGKKETQYF. CDR3 nucleotides: TGTGCCAGTAGGGCGGGAGGGAAGAAAGAGACCCAGTACTTC. The complete variable domain, with remaining parts taken from reference TRBV19 and TRBJ2-5, reads DGGITQSPKYLFRKEGQNVTLSCEQNLNHDAMYWYRQDPGQGLRLIYYSQIVNDFQKGDIAEGYSVSREKKESFPLTVTSAQKNPTAFYLCASRAGGKKETQYFGPGTRLLVL.

This clonotype appeared a few times. This chain links TRBV5-1 with TRBJ1-5; D might be TRBD1 (5 bases). CDR3 length: 15 residues. V shed 0 bases and J shed 7 bases, with 14 bases lying between them. Germline assignment: CDR1 SGHRS and CDR2 YFSETQ. CDR3 coding DNA: TGCGCCAGCAGCTTGGGTTCGGCAGGGAGCCAGCCCCAGCATTTT. This sequence encodes CASSLGSAGSQPQHF.

V usage is TRBV2 and J usage is TRBJ2-7; TRBD2 might be the D (6 bases). CDR1 SNHLY and CDR2 FYNNEI come from the germline V gene. CDR3 length: 14 amino acids. Trimming cost V 9 bases and J 3 bases, with 18 bases left between them. The CDR3 nucleotides read TGTGCCAGAGGGAGGAGCGGAGGTGACTACGAGCAGTACTTC. This encodes CARGRSGGDYEQYF.

This clonotype showed up just a few times. This sequence joins TRBV29-1 and TRBJ2-3, with no clear D. Germline CDR1 SQVTM, CDR2 ANQGSEA. The CDR3 runs to 10 residues. Trimming shortened V by 7 bases and J by 3 bases, and 5 bases separated the two germline ends. The CDR3 region has the DNA TGCAGCGCGACTACAGATACGCAGTATTTT. Protein product: CSATTDTQYF.

The genes are TRBV2 and TRBJ2-2; D might be TRBD1 (7 bases). Germline CDR1 is SNHLY and CDR2 is FYNNEI. The V end lost 7 bases, the J end lost 4 bases, and 19 bases lay between the germline ends. The CDR3 length is 16 residues. The DNA for the CDR3 is TGTGCCAGCACCCTACGTCGACAGGGAGGCACCGGGGAGCTGTTTTTT. This gives the protein CASTLRRQGGTGELFF.

This clonotype was seen repeatedly, ten times or more. The CDR3: CATSDLAGSHEQFF. The CDR3 bases are TGTGCCACCAGTGATTTGGCGGGGAGTCATGAGCAGTTCTTC. The chain uses TRBV24-1 and TRBJ2-1; possibly TRBD2 for D (6 bases). The germline CDR1 and CDR2 sequences are KGHDR and SFDVKD. The CDR3 totals 14 residues. With 0 bases removed from V and 8 bases from J, the gap between germline ends came to 10 bases.

This clonotype was detected many times. This sequence joins TRBV7-6 and TRBJ2-2; D possibly matches TRBD1 or TRBD2 (5 bases each). The germline CDR1 and CDR2 sequences are SGHVS and FNYEAQ. The V end lost 4 bases, the J end lost 4 bases, and 16 bases lay between the germline ends. This CDR3 is built from 16 residues. CDR3 sequence: CASSSPWGRATGELFF. CDR3 DNA: TGTGCCAGCAGCTCTCCGTGGGGGAGAGCCACCGGGGAGCTGTTTTTT.

Notes on this clonotype: A much larger clone lies a single base off, so this may be a read error. This rearrangement joins TRBV27 to TRBJ2-7; TRBD1 might be the D (6 bases). This CDR3 is 16 amino acids long. The germline V gene encodes CDR1 MNHEY and CDR2 SMNVEV (reference sequence). V lost 8 bases to trimming and J lost 7 bases, with 27 bases between them. The CDR3 loop reads CASVDRPGLGAEEQYF. CDR3 in DNA: TGTGCCAGCGTGGACAGACCAGGCCTTGGGGCGGAGGAGCAGTACTTC.

In this sample, this clonotype turned up a few times. The missing conserved phenylalanine or tryptophan at the end of this CDR3 makes a read error likely. The limits of the CDR3 on the DNA are not certain, so only TCRdb's listed CDR3 is given. The chain is built from TRBV6-4 and TRBJ2-7; TRBD1, the table's D call, lacks a check against the DNA. The CDR3 length equals 10 residues, ends included. Looked up from germline, CDR1 is MRHNA and CDR2 is SNTAGT. The CDR3 is CASKGTGVSL.